This TCR beta chain was retrieved from a study of CD8+CD57+ T cells in acquired aplastic anemia. Study as a whole: The DNA of sorted CD4+ and CD8+ cells averaged approximately 2.9 ug. Study results and caveats: Significance was not reached for CD8+ Simpson's diversity between patients and controls. Around 27 sequences, all CD8+ CDR3, were shared between patients and controls.

With regard to this clonotype: Antigen unknown.

The germline gives CDR1 SGHTA, CDR2 FQGNSA. V lost 6 bases, J lost 7 bases, and 10 bases stayed unmatched. The CDR3 runs to 15 residues. The use of genomic DNA as template underpinned the TCR beta VDJ and CDR3 profiling. Via MiXCR, TCRdb re-called the reads, giving one row per CDR3 protein. The sample has about 270,000 distinct CDR3 sequences, about 56% seen once. The material sequenced was sorted CD4+, CD8+, or CD8+CD57+ T cells (not recorded which) from PBMCs. This sequence originates from a human donor with severe aplastic anemia or a healthy control (not recorded which). This sequence joins TRBV7-2 and TRBJ1-4; 8 nucleotides agree with TRBD1. CDR3 sequence (DNA): TGTGCCAGCAGTATGACGACAGGGGCCGGTGAAAAACTGTTTTTT. This translates into CASSMTTGAGEKLFF.